The rows below give T cell receptor beta chains drawn from one sample of a study of early T cells in non-severe SARS-CoV-2 infection. TCRdb reprocessed the 5' RACE reads via MiXCR and lists one record per CDR3 protein. The data show fewer than 120,000 distinct CDR3 sequences, with around 12% seen just once and 3.5% to 4% held by the top ten. Sequenced material: whole blood, taken at baseline. The receptor set was obtained from an adult who was a healthcare worker with PCR-confirmed SARS-CoV-2 infection or an uninfected control (not recorded which). CDR3s include the opening cysteine and the closing phenylalanine or tryptophan. D genes are given only for firm matches. Part of the rows lack a size; the others show once, few, many or a class for expanded clones.

V gene	J gene	D gene	clone size	CDR3 protein	CDR3 DNA
TRBV7-2	TRBJ1-2	-	-	CASSLAKVQAGYTF	TGTGCCAGCAGCTTAGCGAAGGTGCAGGCGGGCTACACCTTC
TRBV30	TRBJ2-1	TRBD1	-	CAWSETGLYNEQFF	TGTGCCTGGAGTGAGACAGGGCTCTACAATGAGCAGTTCTTC
TRBV29-1	TRBJ1-1	-	many	CSVPGGWTEAFF	TGCAGCGTTCCTGGCGGGTGGACTGAAGCTTTCTTT
TRBV6-1	TRBJ2-2	-	few	CASIPTRGYTGELFF	TGTGCCAGCATCCCTACTCGGGGGTACACCGGGGAGCTGTTTTTT
TRBV12-3/TRBV12-4	TRBJ2-3	TRBD2	many	CASNMPGGRVRDTQYF	TGTGCCAGCAACATGCCTGGCGGGAGGGTCCGTGATACGCAGTATTTT
TRBV3-1	TRBJ2-5	-	-	CASSQEGRGEETQYF	TGTGCCAGCAGCCAAGAGGGGCGCGGAGAAGAGACCCAGTACTTC
TRBV13	TRBJ1-2	-	-	CASRLGASGYTF	TGTGCCAGCAGGTTGGGGGCGTCCGGCTACACCTTC
TRBV18	TRBJ2-3	-	-	CASSPPISTDTQYF	TGTGCCAGCTCACCACCGATATCCACAGATACGCAGTATTTT
TRBV29-1	TRBJ1-1	TRBD1	-	CSVNRGGNTEAFF	TGCAGCGTGAACAGGGGAGGAAACACTGAAGCTTTCTTT
TRBV4-1	TRBJ2-2	-	few	CASSQEAWTGELFF	TGCGCCAGCAGCCAAGAGGCTTGGACCGGGGAGCTGTTTTTT
TRBV29-1	TRBJ1-3	-	few	CSAPGESAGNTIYF	TGCAGCGCTCCGGGGGAGAGTGCGGGAAACACCATATATTTT
TRBV20-1	TRBJ1-1	-	few	CSARRGDTEAFF	TGCAGTGCTAGAAGGGGAGACACTGAAGCTTTCTTT
TRBV29-1	TRBJ1-1	TRBD1	-	CSVAPRQGAITEAFF	TGCAGCGTTGCCCCTAGACAGGGGGCTATAACCGAAGCTTTCTTT
TRBV6-1	TRBJ2-3	-	few	CASNRDIHTDTQYF	TGTGCCAGCAACCGGGACATACACACAGATACGCAGTATTTT
TRBV12-3/TRBV12-4	TRBJ1-3	-	few	CASSIQKGVSGNTIYF	TGTGCCAGCAGTATTCAGAAGGGTGTCTCTGGAAACACCATATATTTT
TRBV9	TRBJ2-7	-	few	CASSVAGGTAQGEQYF	TGTGCCAGCAGCGTAGCCGGGGGGACAGCGCAGGGCGAGCAGTACTTC
TRBV7-3	TRBJ1-5	-	-	CASSFTLGQPQHF	TGTGCCAGCAGCTTTACCCTAGGTCAGCCCCAGCATTTT
TRBV2	TRBJ2-2	TRBD1	-	CASGSGTAYTGELFF	TGTGCCAGCGGCTCCGGGACAGCGTACACCGGGGAGCTGTTTTTT
TRBV11-3	TRBJ2-3	-	-	CASSLSADTQYF	TGTGCCAGCAGCCTTAGCGCAGATACGCAGTATTTT
TRBV20-1	TRBJ2-2	TRBD2	few	CSARDRGSGWELFF	TGCAGTGCTAGAGATCGTGGTAGCGGGTGGGAGCTGTTTTTT
TRBV11-2	TRBJ2-3	-	-	CASSLTGDGTDTQYF	TGTGCCAGCAGCTTAACGGGAGACGGCACAGATACGCAGTATTTT
TRBV7-3	TRBJ2-2	TRBD2	-	CASSLGLAGTTGELFF	TGTGCCAGCAGCCTGGGACTAGCGGGGACCACCGGGGAGCTGTTTTTT
TRBV20-1	TRBJ2-1	-	few	CSAPTTGPQAPDEQFF	TGCAGTGCTCCGACCACCGGGCCCCAGGCGCCCGATGAGCAGTTCTTC
TRBV27	TRBJ1-5	-	few	CASSLSWGQVDQPQHF	TGTGCCAGCAGTTTATCGTGGGGCCAGGTCGATCAGCCCCAGCATTTT
TRBV12-3/TRBV12-4	TRBJ1-4	-	few	CASTRVGFATNEKLFF	TGTGCCAGCACCCGGGTGGGCTTTGCAACTAATGAAAAACTGTTTTTT
TRBV7-7	TRBJ2-5	-	-	CASSLGPNQETQYF	TGTGCCAGCAGCTTAGGACCGAACCAAGAGACCCAGTACTTC
TRBV7-2	TRBJ1-6	-	many	CASSFAGTYNSPLHF	TGTGCCAGCAGCTTCGCCGGGACCTATAATTCACCCCTCCACTTT
TRBV7-9	TRBJ1-5	-	-	CASSYENSNQPQHF	TGTGCCAGCAGCTACGAGAATAGCAATCAGCCCCAGCATTTT
TRBV20-1	TRBJ2-3	-	few	CSAAHTDTQYF	TGCAGTGCTGCCCACACAGATACGCAGTATTTT
TRBV9	TRBJ2-3	-	few	CASSVVKYRDPDTQYF	TGTGCCAGCAGCGTAGTTAAGTACAGGGACCCAGATACGCAGTATTTT
TRBV2	TRBJ1-1	-	few	CASKADTGHREAFF	TGTGCCAGCAAGGCCGACACGGGACACCGAGAAGCTTTCTTT
TRBV3-1	TRBJ1-3	-	-	CASSPNWGLSYTIYF	TGTGCCAGCAGCCCCAATTGGGGACTGAGTTACACCATATATTTT
TRBV10-2	TRBJ2-7	-	-	CASREPPGASSYEQYF	TGCGCCAGCAGGGAGCCCCCGGGGGCAAGCTCCTACGAGCAGTACTTC
TRBV19	TRBJ2-3	TRBD1	-	CASRDRGQVDTQYF	TGTGCCAGCCGGGACAGGGGGCAAGTTGATACGCAGTATTTT
TRBV7-9	TRBJ2-1	-	few	CASSWVGTYNEQFF	TGTGCCAGCAGTTGGGTGGGGACCTACAATGAGCAGTTCTTC
TRBV25-1	TRBJ1-2	TRBD1	-	CASSEFGTGSNYGYTF	TGTGCCAGCAGTGAATTCGGGACAGGGTCTAACTATGGCTACACCTTC
TRBV29-1	TRBJ2-7	-	-	CSVAGTPSSYEQYF	TGCAGCGTTGCCGGGACGCCTAGCTCCTACGAGCAGTACTTC
TRBV5-1	TRBJ1-1	-	many	CASSLSLSTEAFF	TGCGCCAGCAGCTTGAGCCTAAGCACTGAAGCTTTCTTT
TRBV14	TRBJ1-1	-	-	CASSQDIWAGNTEAFF	TGTGCCAGCAGCCAAGATATTTGGGCTGGGAACACTGAAGCTTTCTTT
TRBV13	TRBJ2-1	-	few	CASSTPETSSYNEQFF	TGTGCCAGCAGCACCCCGGAGACTAGCTCCTACAATGAGCAGTTCTTC
TRBV10-3	TRBJ2-7	TRBD1	many	CAIREEGQGPSYEQYF	TGTGCCATCAGGGAGGAGGGACAGGGCCCTTCCTACGAGCAGTACTTC
TRBV7-6	TRBJ2-4	-	-	CASSLLGRGLAKNIQYF	TGTGCCAGCAGCTTATTGGGCCGAGGACTAGCCAAAAACATTCAGTACTTC
TRBV27	TRBJ1-2	-	-	CASSFADRTYGYTF	TGTGCCAGCAGTTTCGCCGACAGGACCTATGGCTACACCTTC
TRBV7-9	TRBJ2-7	TRBD1	-	CASSPTGDEQYF	TGTGCCAGCAGCCCGACAGGGGACGAGCAGTACTTC
TRBV10-3	TRBJ2-7	-	-	CASTGTSSSYEQYF	TGTGCCAGTACCGGGACTTCGAGCTCCTACGAGCAGTACTTC
TRBV30	TRBJ2-5	-	few	CACGRIQETQYF	TGTGCCTGTGGACGGATACAAGAGACCCAGTACTTC
TRBV7-9	TRBJ2-2	TRBD2	-	CASSRLAAKVGELFF	TGTGCCAGCAGCCGACTAGCAGCCAAGGTCGGGGAGCTGTTTTTT
TRBV29-1	TRBJ2-5	-	-	CSVLGGSTTQETQYF	TGCAGCGTTCTTGGGGGTTCGACTACTCAAGAGACCCAGTACTTC
TRBV3-1	TRBJ2-7	-	few	CASRQYSGTRGYSYEQYF	TGTGCCAGCAGGCAGTACTCCGGCACTCGGGGATACTCCTACGAGCAGTACTTC
TRBV20-1	TRBJ2-1	TRBD2	many	CSARDLLREGVHEQFF	TGCAGTGCTAGAGATCTGTTGCGGGAGGGCGTACATGAGCAGTTCTTC
TRBV3-1	TRBJ1-3	-	-	CASSQLRHKGGGNTIYF	TGTGCCAGCAGCCAACTCCGCCATAAGGGAGGTGGAAACACCATATATTTT
TRBV20-1	TRBJ2-7	-	-	CSARGRDTYEQYF	TGCAGTGCTAGAGGGAGGGACACCTACGAGCAGTACTTC